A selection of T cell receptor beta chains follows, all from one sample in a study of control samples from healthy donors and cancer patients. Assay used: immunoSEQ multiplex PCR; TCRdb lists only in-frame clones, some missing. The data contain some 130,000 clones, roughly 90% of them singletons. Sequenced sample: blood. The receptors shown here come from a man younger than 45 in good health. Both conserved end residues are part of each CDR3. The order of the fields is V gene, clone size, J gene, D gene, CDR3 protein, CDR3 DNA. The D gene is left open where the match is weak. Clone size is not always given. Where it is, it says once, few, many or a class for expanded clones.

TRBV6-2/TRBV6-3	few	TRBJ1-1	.	CASSYDSGASEAFF	TGTGCCAGCAGTTACGACTCAGGGGCTTCTGAAGCTTTCTTT
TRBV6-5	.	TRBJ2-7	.	CASRRGDSGTYEQYF	TGTGCCAGCAGGAGAGGGGACAGCGGGACCTACGAGCAGTACTTC
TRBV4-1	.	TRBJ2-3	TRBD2	CASSPQLAGGPADTQYF	TGCGCCAGCAGCCCACAGCTAGCGGGAGGGCCTGCCGATACGCAGTATTTT
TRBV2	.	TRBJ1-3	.	CASREQGGGNTIYF	TGTGCCAGCAGAGAACAGGGTGGTGGAAACACCATATATTTT
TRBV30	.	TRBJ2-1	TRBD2	CAWRVARFTVSGSNHEQFF	TGTGCCTGGAGGGTAGCCCGGTTTACGGTCAGCGGGAGTAACCATGAGCAGTTCTTC
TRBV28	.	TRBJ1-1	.	CASTSIGTFF	TGTGCCAGCACCTCCATTGGGACTTTCTTT
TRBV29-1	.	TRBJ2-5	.	CSVEETSETQYF	TGCAGCGTTGAAGAGACAAGTGAGACCCAGTACTTC
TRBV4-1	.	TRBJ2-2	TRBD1	CASSHTDRESGELFF	TGCGCCAGCAGCCACACAGACAGGGAATCCGGGGAGCTGTTTTTT
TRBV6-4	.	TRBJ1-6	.	CASSDQPNSPLHF	TGTGCCAGCAGTGATCAGCCTAATTCACCCCTCCACTTT
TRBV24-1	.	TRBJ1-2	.	CATSDPDSYGYTF	TGTGCCACCAGTGATCCGGACAGCTATGGCTACACCTTC
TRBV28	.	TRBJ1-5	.	CASSRDSNQPQHF	TGTGCCAGCAGTCGCGATAGCAATCAGCCCCAGCATTTT
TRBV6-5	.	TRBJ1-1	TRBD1	CASRPGTDRNTEAFF	TGTGCCAGCAGACCCGGGACAGATCGAAACACTGAAGCTTTCTTT
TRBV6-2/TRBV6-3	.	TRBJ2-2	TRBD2	CASSYSLAGGPFGELFF	TGTGCCAGCAGTTACTCGCTAGCGGGAGGGCCCTTCGGGGAGCTGTTTTTT
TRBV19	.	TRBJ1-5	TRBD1	CASGYRGRITRHEPQHF	TGTGCCAGTGGATACAGGGGGCGGATAACACGACACGAGCCCCAGCATTTT
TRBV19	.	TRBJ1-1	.	CASSSWTENTEAFF	TGTGCCAGTAGTTCATGGACGGAGAACACTGAAGCTTTCTTT
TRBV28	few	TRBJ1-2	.	CASSLGAGYYGYTF	TGTGCCAGCAGTTTAGGGGCGGGATACTATGGCTACACCTTC
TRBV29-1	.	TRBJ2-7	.	CSVERPVGSGEQYF	TGCAGCGTTGAAAGGCCGGTGGGTAGCGGCGAGCAGTACTTC
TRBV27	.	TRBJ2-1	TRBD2	CASMETVAGKNEQFF	TGTGCCAGCATGGAAACCGTAGCGGGAAAAAATGAGCAGTTCTTC
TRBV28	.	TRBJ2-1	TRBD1	CASSSEGRDRYNEQFF	TGTGCCAGCAGTTCCGAAGGCCGGGACAGGTACAATGAGCAGTTCTTC
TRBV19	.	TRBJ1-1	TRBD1	CASSPGQGDTEAFF	TGTGCCAGTAGCCCTGGACAGGGGGACACTGAAGCTTTCTTT
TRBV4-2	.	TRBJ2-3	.	CASSLRDTTDTQYF	TGTGCCAGCAGCCTAAGGGATACCACAGATACGCAGTATTTT
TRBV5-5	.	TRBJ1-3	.	CASSQGQLSGNTIYF	TGTGCCAGCAGCCAAGGACAGCTCTCTGGAAACACCATATATTTT
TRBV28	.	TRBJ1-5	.	CASTSGHFSNQPQHF	TGTGCCAGCACCTCAGGACACTTTAGCAATCAGCCCCAGCATTTT
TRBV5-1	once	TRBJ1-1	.	CASSFAGGLNTEAFF	TGCGCCAGCAGCTTTGCCGGGGGCCTTAACACTGAAGCTTTCTTT
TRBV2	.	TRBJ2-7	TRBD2	CASSFASGSHEQYF	TGTGCCAGCAGCTTTGCTAGCGGCTCCCACGAGCAGTACTTC
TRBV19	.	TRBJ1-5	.	CASSTGSLEPQHF	TGTGCCAGTAGTACAGGTTCTTTGGAGCCCCAGCATTTT
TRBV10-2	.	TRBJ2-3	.	CASTPKASGTDTQYF	TGCGCCAGCACCCCCAAGGCTAGCGGCACAGATACGCAGTATTTT